Presented here are 17 T cell receptor beta chains from one specimen sequenced in a study of shared T cell receptors in the human thymus. Using immunoSEQ multiplex PCR, the repertoire was profiled, and TCRdb retains in-frame clones only, with some absent. This sample has hundreds of thousands of clones, with around 87% found just once. A further study also used this sample, focusing on human thymus T cells.

The material sequenced was thymocytes. The receptors were gathered from a boy younger than two with a congenital heart defect.

The chain carries TRBV7-6 and TRBJ2-2; TRBD2 is a possible D gene (7 bases). V lost 5 bases and J 4 bases, leaving 17 bases between the germline ends. Germline V lookup: CDR1 SGHVS, CDR2 FNYEAQ. This CDR3 region has 16 residues. The CDR3 spells CASSPRVGGATGELFF. CDR3 nucleotides: TGTGCCAGCAGCCCGCGGGTTGGGGGGGCCACCGGGGAGCTGTTTTTT. Full variable domain (remainder filled in from reference TRBV7-6 and TRBJ2-2): GAGVSQSPRYKVTKRGQDVALRCDPISGHVSLYWYRQALGQGPEFLTYFNYEAQQDKSGLPNDRFSAERPEGSISTLTIQRTEQRDSAMYRCASSPRVGGATGELFFGEGSRLTVL.

The J gene is TRBJ2-7, the V gene TRBV27, with TRBD1 matching 8 bases. After removal of 5 bases from V and 7 bases from J, the junction contained 19 bases not matched to a gene. The germline V gene has CDR1 MNHEY and CDR2 SMNVEV (reference sequence). The CDR3 extends over 17 amino acids. CDR3 loop: CASSPPQRQGTVREQYF. CDR3 DNA: TGTGCCAGCAGTCCACCACAGCGACAGGGGACGGTTCGGGAGCAGTACTTC.

As to this clone: Since no conserved phenylalanine or tryptophan closes the CDR3, a read error is the likely cause. Here the CDR3 DNA reads TGTGCCAGCACCCTAGACAGCACGAATAATGGCTACACCTCC. This codes for CASTLDSTNNGYTS. The chain couples TRBV28 to TRBJ1-2; a possible D gene is TRBD1 (5 bases). The germline V gene encodes CDR1 MDHEN and CDR2 SYDVKM. The CDR3 spans 14 residues. V lost 7 bases to trimming and J lost 6 bases, with 18 bases between them.

This clone has a handful of counts. The rearrangement links TRBV13 to TRBJ1-1; 8 nucleotides match TRBD1. The V segment lost 5 bases and the J segment 1 base; nucleotides outside the gene matches: 15. The CDR3 runs 18 residues. Germline V CDR1 and CDR2: PRHDT, FYEKMQ (reference sequence). The CDR3 sequence is CASSPNTLPDRANTEAFF. The CDR3 DNA reads as TGTGCCAGCAGCCCTAATACCTTACCGGACAGGGCGAACACTGAAGCTTTCTTT.

The chain uses TRBV19 and TRBJ1-1; weak D call: TRBD1 (5 bases). In germline, CDR1 is LNHDA, CDR2 SQIVND (reference sequence). CDR3 length: 15 amino acids. Trimming left V 3 bases short and J 1 base short, with 12 bases between. DNA of the CDR3: TGTGCCAGTAGTATTTCGGGGGACCCGAACACTGAAGCTTTCTTT. It codes for CASSISGDPNTEAFF.

The V and J genes are TRBV7-6 and TRBJ2-1; D ambiguous. Germline lookup yields CDR1 SGHVS and CDR2 FNYEAQ. Trimming took off 1 base at V and 6 bases at J, with 7 bases between the two ends. CDR3 size: 13 residues. The CDR3 is CASSLESPNEQFF. The CDR3 nucleotides read TGTGCCAGCAGCTTAGAGAGCCCCAATGAGCAGTTCTTC.

Only one count was recorded for this clone. This sequence joins TRBV27 and TRBJ1-2, with 7 bases lining up with TRBD1. Germline loops: CDR1 MNHEY, CDR2 SMNVEV (reference sequence). V gave up 5 bases and J gave up 7 bases; unmatched junction bases: 10. The CDR3 is made up of 14 amino acids. CDR3 region: CASSKDRRNGGYTF. The CDR3, as DNA: TGTGCCAGCAGTAAGGACAGGCGGAACGGTGGCTACACCTTC.

This chain uses TRBV28 with TRBJ1-5; TRBD1 might be the D (5 bases). The CDR3 consists of 15 residues. Looked up from germline, CDR1 is MDHEN and CDR2 is SYDVKM. V was cut by 6 bases and J by 1 base, with 13 bases left in between. The chain's CDR3 is CASSPGGDSNQPQHF. DNA of the CDR3: TGTGCCAGCAGCCCTGGAGGGGACAGCAATCAGCCCCAGCATTTT.

The gene calls are TRBV10-3 and TRBJ1-5, with TRBD1 identical over 8 bases. The germline V gene encodes CDR1 ENHRY and CDR2 SYGVKD. CDR3 length: 13 amino acids. Unmatched junction bases numbered 5, after V lost 10 bases and J lost 3 bases. The CDR3 DNA reads as TGTGCCACCGACAGGGGAGACAATCAGCCCCAGCATTTT. Translation: CATDRGDNQPQHF.

This clone was counted a few times. The chain is built from TRBV28 and TRBJ2-1, with D maybe TRBD1 (5 bases). V was pared by 7 bases and J by 1 base, with 11 bases between. Germline-derived CDR1 and CDR2 are MDHEN and SYDVKM. The CDR3 covers 14 residues. CDR3 coding DNA: TGTGCCAGCACCTGGGGCCTGTCCTACAATGAGCAGTTCTTC. As protein: CASTWGLSYNEQFF.

The genes are TRBV18 and TRBJ2-3, with TRBD2 as a possible D gene (6 bases). With 0 bases removed from V and 15 bases from J, the gap between germline ends came to 16 bases. The CDR3 totals 13 residues. CDR1 KGHSH and CDR2 LQKENI come from the germline V gene. The CDR3 coding sequence is TGTGCCAGCTCACCACCTGGGGAGAGGACTAACTATTTT. Residues: CASSPPGERTNYF.

V is TRBV7-6 and J is TRBJ2-7, with 9 bases that match TRBD1. CDR3 size: 15 residues. The germline gives CDR1 SGHVS, CDR2 FNYEAQ. V gave up 5 bases and J gave up 4 bases; unmatched junction bases: 9. The CDR3 DNA sequence: TGTGCCAGCAGCCACCGAGGACAGGGGTTATACGAGCAGTACTTC. Protein product: CASSHRGQGLYEQYF.

The chain recombines TRBV6-1 with TRBJ1-5, with 11 nucleotides matching TRBD1. The germline V gene encodes CDR1 MNHNS and CDR2 SASEGT. Trimming at V came to 3 bases and at J to 6 bases, leaving 4 bases not matched to a gene. The CDR3 totals 15 residues. The CDR3 DNA is TGTGCCAGCAGTGATACGGACAGGGGGCTTCAGCCCCAGCATTTT. Its protein product is CASSDTDRGLQPQHF.

V usage is TRBV9 and J usage is TRBJ1-2; TRBD1 matches 7 bases. CDR3 length: 16 residues. The germline gives CDR1 SGDLS, CDR2 YYNGEE. The V and J ends lost 4 bases and 6 bases, in that order; junction bases with no gene match: 15. The CDR3 coding sequence is TGTGCCAGCAGCCCCACCCCCGACAGGGCGGGGAATGGCTACACCTTC. Translated, it gives CASSPTPDRAGNGYTF.

This chain uses TRBV18 with TRBJ1-5, with 10 bases aligning to TRBD1. Germline trimming cut 3 bases from V and 3 bases from J; bases unmatched to any gene: 5. Germline CDR1 reads KGHSH; CDR2 reads LQKENI. This CDR3 comprises 16 residues. The CDR3 region is CASSPPGTGVNQPQHF. The CDR3 DNA follows: TGTGCCAGCTCACCGCCCGGGACAGGGGTCAATCAGCCCCAGCATTTT.

This sequence joins TRBV14 and TRBJ2-1; perhaps TRBD2 as D (5 bases). Germline CDR1 SGHDN, CDR2 FVKESK. This CDR3 spans 15 amino acids. The ends were cut back, 5 bases at V and 3 bases at J, with 14 bases in the middle. The CDR3 loop reads CASSDGVKNYNEQFF. The CDR3 region has the DNA TGTGCCAGCAGCGACGGGGTCAAAAACTACAATGAGCAGTTCTTC.

The gene calls are TRBV28 and TRBJ2-5, with 7 bases that match TRBD2. Germline V CDR1 and CDR2: MDHEN, SYDVKM. This CDR3 has 18 amino acids. Trimming at V came to 3 bases and at J to 5 bases, leaving 18 bases not matched to a gene. CDR3 in amino acids: CASSLLPHADRGGETQYF. The CDR3 DNA sequence: TGTGCCAGCAGTTTGTTACCCCACGCGGACCGGGGAGGGGAGACCCAGTACTTC. Variable domain in full (rest from reference TRBV28 and TRBJ2-5): DVKVTQSSRYLVKRTGEKVFLECVQDMDHENMFWYRQDPGLGLRLIYFSYDVKMKEKGDIPEGYSVSREKKERFSLILESASTNQTSMYLCASSLLPHADRGGETQYFGPGTRLLVL.